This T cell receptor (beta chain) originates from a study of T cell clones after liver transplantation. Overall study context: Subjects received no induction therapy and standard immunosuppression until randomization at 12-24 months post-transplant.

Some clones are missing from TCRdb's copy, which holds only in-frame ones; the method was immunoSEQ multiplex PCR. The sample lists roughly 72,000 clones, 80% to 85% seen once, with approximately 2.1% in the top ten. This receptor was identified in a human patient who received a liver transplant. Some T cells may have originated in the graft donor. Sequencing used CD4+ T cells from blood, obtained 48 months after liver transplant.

CDR3 amino acids: CASSGGRGDYGYTF. CDR3 nucleotide sequence: TGTGCCAGCAGTGGAGGCAGGGGAGACTATGGCTACACCTTC. This chain connects TRBV6-5 to TRBJ1-2, with a tentative D call TRBD1 (6 bases). V gave up 5 bases and J gave up 3 bases, with 13 bases separating them. From germline, CDR1 is MNHEY and CDR2 SVGAGI. The CDR3 loop spans 14 amino acids.